This T cell receptor beta chain appears in the sequencing data of a study of a mutant IDH1 vaccine in newly diagnosed glioma. The wider study: Prior therapy was radiotherapy, temozolomide, or both; most received both.

Regarding time point: week 35, safety follow-up. The content of each vaccine dose was 300 ug of mutant IDH1 20-mer peptide, and topical imiquimod accompanied it. Worth noting for this clone: Its target is unknown.

Libraries were prepared by immunoSEQ multiplex PCR; TCRdb keeps only in-frame clonotypes and omits some of them. The top ten clones hold 4.7% of a sample with tens of thousands of clones, roughly four fifths of them seen once. Germline lookup yields CDR1 SGHTA and CDR2 FQGNSA. The ends lost 5 bases at V and 5 bases at J; junction bases unmatched: 8. The CDR3 loop spans 15 amino acids. The receptor's source is a man aged 50 or older with glioma. This specimen was PBMCs, taken from a glioma patient whose treatment included an IDH1 peptide vaccine. The chain is built from TRBV7-2 and TRBJ1-4; TRBD1 agrees at 7 bases. The CDR3 DNA reads TGTGCCAGCAGCCAATCTGGGACAGACAATGAAAAACTGTTTTTT. Amino acids: CASSQSGTDNEKLFF. Combining the CDR3 with reference TRBV7-2 and TRBJ1-4 gives the whole variable domain GAGVSQSPSNKVTEKGKDVELRCDPISGHTALYWYRQSLGQGLEFLIYFQGNSAPDKSGLPSDRFSAERTGGSVSTLTIQRTQQEDSAVYLCASSQSGTDNEKLFFGSGTQLSVL.